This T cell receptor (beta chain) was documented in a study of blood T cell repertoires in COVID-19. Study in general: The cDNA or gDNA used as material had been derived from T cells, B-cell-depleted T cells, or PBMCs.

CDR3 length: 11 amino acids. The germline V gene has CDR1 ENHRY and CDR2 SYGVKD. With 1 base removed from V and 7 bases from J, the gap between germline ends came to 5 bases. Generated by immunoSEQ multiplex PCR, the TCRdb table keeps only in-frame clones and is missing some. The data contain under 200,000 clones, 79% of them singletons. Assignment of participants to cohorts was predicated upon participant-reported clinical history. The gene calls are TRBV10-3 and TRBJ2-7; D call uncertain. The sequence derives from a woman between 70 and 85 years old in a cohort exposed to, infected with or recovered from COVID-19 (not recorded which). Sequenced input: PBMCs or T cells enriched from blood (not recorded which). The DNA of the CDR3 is TGTGCCATCAGTGAGTACCAGGAGCAGTACTTC. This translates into CAISEYQEQYF.